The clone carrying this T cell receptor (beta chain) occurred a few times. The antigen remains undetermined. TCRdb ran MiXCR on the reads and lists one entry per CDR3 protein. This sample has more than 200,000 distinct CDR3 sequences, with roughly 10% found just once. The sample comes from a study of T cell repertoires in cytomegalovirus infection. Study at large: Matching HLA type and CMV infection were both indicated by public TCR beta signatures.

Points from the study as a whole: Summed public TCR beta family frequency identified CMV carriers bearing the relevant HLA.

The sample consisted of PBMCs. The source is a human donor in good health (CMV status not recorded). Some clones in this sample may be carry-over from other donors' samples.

The DNA for the CDR3 is TGCGCCAGCAGCCAATACGGGACAGTCTCTAGGGGCTCCTATAATTCACCCCTCCACTTT. This translates into CASSQYGTVSRGSYNSPLHF. The genes are TRBV4-3 and TRBJ1-6, with 7 bases identical to TRBD1. The CDR3 loop spans 20 amino acids. V shed 2 bases and J 0 bases; nucleotides not matched to a gene: 13. The germline gives CDR1 LGHNA, CDR2 YSLEER.